These T cell receptor beta chains were read from a single sample in a study of cytomegalovirus exposure and HLA in healthy donors. TCRdb keeps only in-frame clones here, not all; method: immunoSEQ multiplex PCR. The data show approximately 200,000 clones, 65% to 85% seen once. The sequencing input was PBMCs. All receptors come from a woman aged 25-40 years in good health and CMV-seropositive. CDR3s include the opening cysteine and the closing phenylalanine or tryptophan. Each record gives: CDR3 length, J gene, clone size, V gene, D gene, CDR3 protein, CDR3 DNA. D genes are given only for firm matches. The listing skips clone size in some rows; elsewhere it reads once, few, many or a size class.

15 | TRBJ1-6 | . | TRBV28 | . | CASSSLNRDNSPLHF | TGTGCCAGCAGTTCCCTAAACAGGGATAATTCACCCCTCCACTTT
15 | TRBJ2-1 | . | TRBV15 | . | CATRDGQSPRNEQFF | TGTGCCACCCGCGACGGACAGTCGCCCCGCAATGAGCAGTTCTTC
13 | TRBJ2-3 | . | TRBV5-1 | . | CASSLDGPRGQYF | TGCGCCAGCAGCTTGGACGGACCCCGGGGGCAGTATTTT
15 | TRBJ1-4 | . | TRBV5-1 | TRBD1 | CASSQSGQHNEKLFF | TGCGCCAGCAGTCAATCGGGACAGCATAATGAAAAACTGTTTTTT
14 | TRBJ2-1 | . | TRBV27 | . | CASSLTDPYNEQFF | TGTGCCAGCAGTCTGACAGATCCCTACAATGAGCAGTTCTTC
13 | TRBJ2-3 | . | TRBV11-3 | TRBD1 | CASSITGGDTQYF | TGTGCCAGCAGTATTACAGGGGGAGATACGCAGTATTTT
13 | TRBJ2-1 | few | TRBV28 | . | CASKEIGTNEQFF | TGTGCCAGCAAGGAGATCGGAACCAATGAGCAGTTCTTC
16 | TRBJ2-1 | . | TRBV7-2 | TRBD2 | CASSPRLAGAYNEQFF | TGTGCCAGCAGCCCTCGGCTAGCGGGGGCCTACAATGAGCAGTTCTTC
15 | TRBJ1-3 | once | TRBV7-6 | . | CASSLGASTGNTIYF | TGTGCCAGCAGCTTAGGGGCCAGTACTGGAAACACCATATATTTT
13 | TRBJ2-5 | once | TRBV5-6 | . | CASSRDSTETQYF | TGTGCCAGCAGCCGAGACTCCACAGAGACCCAGTACTTC
18 | TRBJ2-6 | . | TRBV9 | TRBD2 | CASSPRLAGGSGANVLTF | TGTGCCAGCAGCCCCAGACTAGCGGGGGGCTCTGGGGCCAACGTCCTGACTTTC
15 | TRBJ1-1 | . | TRBV18 | . | CASSPDIQRNTEAFF | TGTGCCAGCTCACCAGATATACAGAGGAACACTGAAGCTTTCTTT
16 | TRBJ2-7 | . | TRBV2 | TRBD1 | CATTPGPRDSAYEQYF | TGTGCCACCACTCCCGGCCCCCGGGACAGCGCCTACGAGCAGTACTTC
12 | TRBJ1-2 | . | TRBV6-5 | . | CASSTPGGGYTF | TGTGCCAGCAGCACCCCCGGGGGTGGCTACACCTTC
13 | TRBJ1-2 | . | TRBV6-1 | TRBD1 | CASSRQGTDGYTF | TGTGCCAGCAGCAGACAGGGAACGGATGGCTACACCTTC
16 | TRBJ2-5 | . | TRBV10-1 | TRBD1 | CASSEFTGTGRETQYF | TGCGCCAGCAGTGAGTTTACCGGGACAGGGAGGGAGACCCAGTACTTC
13 | TRBJ2-7 | few | TRBV4-1 | TRBD1 | CASSHARDRAQYF | TGCGCCAGCAGCCATGCCCGGGACAGGGCGCAGTACTTC
15 | TRBJ1-1 | . | TRBV27 | TRBD1 | CASRPGGSVNTEAFF | TGTGCCAGCAGACCAGGGGGCTCGGTGAACACTGAAGCTTTCTTT
14 | TRBJ1-5 | . | TRBV5-1 | TRBD1 | CASSLDRGSQPQHF | TGCGCCAGCAGCTTGGACAGGGGGAGTCAGCCCCAGCATTTT
19 | TRBJ2-3 | few | TRBV14 | TRBD2 | CASSQRISRTSGGLDTQYF | TGTGCCAGCAGCCAAAGAATCTCTCGGACTAGCGGGGGGTTAGATACGCAGTATTTT
15 | TRBJ2-1 | . | TRBV6-5 | . | CASSYSPGAYNEQFF | TGTGCCAGCAGTTACTCTCCGGGAGCCTACAATGAGCAGTTCTTC
13 | TRBJ1-1 | . | TRBV5-1 | . | CASSMVGGPEAFF | TGCGCCAGCAGCATGGTCGGGGGACCTGAAGCTTTCTTT
15 | TRBJ1-2 | . | TRBV10-2 | . | CASSESFRGNYGYTF | TGCGCCAGCAGTGAGTCGTTTCGGGGAAACTATGGCTACACCTTC
13 | TRBJ1-1 | . | TRBV2 | . | CASSSGENTEAFF | TGTGCCAGCAGTTCCGGGGAAAACACTGAAGCTTTCTTT
13 | TRBJ2-2 | . | TRBV27 | . | CATRVLSGGELFF | TGTGCCACCAGAGTTCTAAGTGGCGGGGAGCTGTTTTTT
11 | TRBJ1-2 | . | TRBV27 | . | CASSPGLGYTF | TGTGCCAGCAGCCCAGGGCTGGGCTACACCTTC
16 | TRBJ2-7 | . | TRBV12-5 | TRBD1 | CASGLDERDRPYEQYF | TGTGCTAGTGGTTTGGACGAAAGGGACAGACCCTACGAGCAGTACTTC
13 | TRBJ1-2 | . | TRBV10-3 | . | CAIWGGANYGYTF | TGTGCCATCTGGGGGGGTGCTAACTATGGCTACACCTTC
15 | TRBJ2-7 | . | TRBV14 | . | CASSQVRQASYEQYF | TGTGCCAGCAGCCAAGTCAGGCAGGCCTCCTACGAGCAGTACTTC
17 | TRBJ1-6 | few | TRBV4-1 | . | CASSQDPVAGRSSPLHF | TGCGCCAGCAGCCAAGACCCCGTGGCCGGTAGGAGTTCACCCCTCCACTTT
13 | TRBJ2-7 | . | TRBV5-4 | . | CASSPSTSLEQYF | TGTGCCAGCAGCCCCTCAACTAGTCTCGAGCAGTACTTC
13 | TRBJ2-7 | . | TRBV7-8 | . | CASSYKAGYEQYF | TGTGCCAGCAGCTATAAAGCGGGCTACGAGCAGTACTTC
15 | TRBJ1-2 | few | TRBV14 | . | CASSPLKTGRYGYTF | TGTGCCAGCAGCCCATTAAAGACAGGAAGATATGGCTACACCTTC
14 | TRBJ2-7 | . | TRBV6-6 | . | CASNFPGTNYEQYF | TGTGCCAGCAACTTTCCGGGGACAAACTACGAGCAGTACTTC
15 | TRBJ2-7 | . | TRBV2 | TRBD2 | CASRGGLAATYEQYF | TGTGCCAGCAGGGGGGGACTAGCGGCTACCTACGAGCAGTACTTC
19 | TRBJ1-4 | . | TRBV4-2 | . | CASSQSAAIGSATNEKLFF | TGTGCCAGCAGCCAATCGGCGGCCATAGGATCTGCAACTAATGAAAAACTGTTTTTT
15 | TRBJ1-1 | . | TRBV15 | . | CATSSSPGRDTEAFF | TGTGCCACCAGCAGCTCACCCGGCAGGGACACTGAAGCTTTCTTT